The 32 T cell receptor beta chains reported below all come from one sample, sequenced in a study of shared clonotypes between healthy human individuals. Clones were read by immunoSEQ multiplex PCR, and TCRdb kept only the in-frame ones, dropping some. The sample has a few hundred thousand clones; 96% are singletons. Sequenced: memory CD8+ T cells sorted from blood. The subset here: CD45RO+ cells pooled with CCR7-negative TemRA cells. Receptor source: a man under 40 in good health.

This chain connects TRBV7-2 to TRBJ2-3, with a weak D call TRBD1 (6 bases). CDR1 is SGHTA and CDR2 is FQGNSA in the germline V gene. The germline V and J ends were trimmed by 5 bases and 2 bases, with 17 bases remaining between them. CDR3 length equals 16 residues. CDR3 loop: CASSLRDRSYTDTQYF. Written as DNA, the CDR3 is TGTGCCAGCAGCCTTCGAGACAGGTCCTACACAGATACGCAGTATTTT.

The rearrangement uses TRBV28 and TRBJ1-1, with D possibly TRBD1 on 5 matching bases. Deletions cut 2 bases from V and 1 base from J, with 8 bases between. Germline V gene data show CDR1 as MDHEN and CDR2 as SYDVKM. The CDR3 loop spans 14 amino acids. In nucleotides, the CDR3 is TGTGCCAGCAGTTTAATCACAGGGAACACTGAAGCTTTCTTT. Translating it yields CASSLITGNTEAFF.

The chain links TRBV14 to TRBJ2-7, with D unclear. CDR3 length: 14 residues. The germline V gene has CDR1 SGHDN and CDR2 FVKESK. The V and J ends lost 4 bases and 0 bases respectively, with 10 bases between them. CDR3 DNA: TGTGCCAGCAGCCTAATGTTGGGCTCCTACGAGCAGTACTTC. Its translation is CASSLMLGSYEQYF.

This chain uses TRBV28 with TRBJ1-4, with TRBD1 matching over 8 bases. V shed 5 bases and J 7 bases; nucleotides not matched to a gene: 12. This CDR3 contains 16 residues. Germline lookup yields CDR1 MDHEN and CDR2 SYDVKM. The CDR3 nucleotides are TGTGCCAGCAGTGATCACCAGGGGGCGAAGGCTGAAAAACTGTTTTTT. It is translated as CASSDHQGAKAEKLFF.

V and J are TRBV28 and TRBJ2-7; D call uncertain. V gave up 7 bases and J gave up 4 bases, with 26 bases separating them. Germline V lookup: CDR1 MDHEN, CDR2 SYDVKM. This CDR3 is 17 amino acids long. This CDR3 reads CASINRHSPPRRYEQYF. CDR3 nucleotide sequence: TGTGCCAGCATTAATCGTCACAGTCCCCCACGTCGGTACGAGCAGTACTTC. Full variable domain (remainder filled in from reference TRBV28 and TRBJ2-7): DVKVTQSSRYLVKRTGEKVFLECVQDMDHENMFWYRQDPGLGLRLIYFSYDVKMKEKGDIPEGYSVSREKKERFSLILESASTNQTSMYLCASINRHSPPRRYEQYFGPGTRLTVT.

This sequence joins TRBV30 and TRBJ2-2, with 9 bases aligning to TRBD1. From germline, CDR1 is GTSNPN and CDR2 SVGIG (reference sequence). V lost 0 bases, J lost 7 bases, and 3 bases stayed unmatched. The CDR3 extends over 14 amino acids. The CDR3 spells CAWSVRTGDGELFF. The DNA of the CDR3 is TGTGCCTGGAGTGTTCGGACAGGGGACGGGGAGCTGTTTTTT.

This rearrangement joins TRBV28 to TRBJ1-2; the D gene is possibly TRBD1 (6 bases). Trimming shortened V by 8 bases and J by 6 bases, and 16 bases separated the two germline ends. The CDR3 consists of 13 residues. The germline gives CDR1 MDHEN, CDR2 SYDVKM. CDR3 loop: CASLGTGRDGYTF. CDR3 sequence (DNA): TGTGCCAGCTTGGGCACAGGGAGAGATGGCTACACCTTC.

The chain carries TRBV7-9 and TRBJ2-1; 11 nucleotides match TRBD2. This CDR3 is built from 15 residues. Per germline, CDR1 SEHNR and CDR2 FQNEAQ (reference sequence). V was pared by 5 bases and J by 6 bases, with 6 bases of the junction left unmatched. CDR3: CASSHTSGRFNEQFF. The CDR3 region has the DNA TGTGCCAGCAGCCATACTAGCGGGAGATTCAATGAGCAGTTCTTC.

The chain carries TRBV6-1 and TRBJ2-5, with D hard to call. The V end lost 7 bases, the J end lost 3 bases, and 18 bases lay between the germline ends. The CDR3 has 15 residues. Germline V gene sequence: CDR1 MNHNS, CDR2 SASEGT. CDR3: CASNGQKYGKETQYF. Written as DNA, the CDR3 is TGTGCCAGCAATGGCCAGAAATATGGGAAAGAGACCCAGTACTTC.

The J gene is TRBJ1-5, the V gene TRBV28; D unresolved. The CDR3 loop spans 16 amino acids. From germline, CDR1 is MDHEN and CDR2 SYDVKM. The germline V and J ends were trimmed by 5 bases and 0 bases, with 14 bases remaining between them. The CDR3 spells CASSPRTQNSNQPQHF. The CDR3 DNA is TGTGCCAGCAGTCCCCGAACACAGAATAGCAATCAGCCCCAGCATTTT.

The chain combines TRBV11-2 with TRBJ2-2; TRBD2 matches at 12 bases. The trim removed 8 bases at V and 6 bases at J, leaving 7 bases unmatched. CDR3 length: 15 amino acids. Germline V gives CDR1 SGHAT, CDR2 FQNNGV. CDR3 protein: CASVVPSGRAGELFF. The CDR3 DNA is TGTGCCAGCGTGGTGCCTAGCGGGAGGGCCGGGGAGCTGTTTTTT.

The chain couples TRBV9 to TRBJ2-5; D uncertain. This CDR3 has 16 amino acids. Germline values: CDR1 SGDLS, CDR2 YYNGEE. Trimming removed 0 bases at V and 2 bases at J, with 14 bases between. As DNA, the CDR3 is TGTGCCAGCAGCGTAGGGGCCGCAGCTTTTCAAGAGACCCAGTACTTC. Its protein product is CASSVGAAAFQETQYF.

This rearrangement joins TRBV6-5 to TRBJ1-4; possibly TRBD1 for D (6 bases). Per the germline V gene, CDR1 is MNHEY and CDR2 is SVGAGI. V lost 0 bases and J lost 6, with 11 bases in between. CDR3 length equals 15 residues. For the CDR3, the DNA is TGTGCCAGCAGTTACTCGAGGGGGTATGATGAAAAACTGTTTTTT. Protein product: CASSYSRGYDEKLFF.

CDR3 DNA: TGTGCCAGCAGTTTAGCCAGGGGAAGAAACACCATATATTTT. Its translation: CASSLARGRNTIYF. The V and J genes are TRBV28 and TRBJ1-3; D possibly corresponds to TRBD1 (6 bases). Germline V gives CDR1 MDHEN, CDR2 SYDVKM. Trimming took off 2 bases at V and 5 bases at J, with 10 bases between the two ends. The CDR3 has 14 amino acids.

In the case of this clone: Other DNA sequences in the same sample also yield this CDR3. The chain links TRBV4-1 to TRBJ2-7; a possible D gene is TRBD2 (6 bases). The V and J ends lost 1 base and 5 bases respectively, with 6 bases between them. CDR1 is MGHRA, CDR2 YSYEKL, per germline. This CDR3 spans 12 amino acids. This CDR3 reads CASSQGGDEQYF. In DNA, the CDR3 is TGCGCCAGCAGCCAAGGGGGGGACGAGCAGTACTTC.

The chain carries TRBV20-1 and TRBJ2-1; no clear D gene. This CDR3 region has 10 residues. Germline V gene lookup returns CDR1 DFQATT and CDR2 SNEGSKA (reference sequence). The DNA for the CDR3 is TGCCCAACCTGGGACAATGAGCAGTTCTTC. Translating gives CPTWDNEQFF.

This sequence joins TRBV28 and TRBJ2-7; D gene ambiguous. The CDR3 loop spans 11 amino acids. Trimming left V 5 bases short and J 1 base short, with 3 bases between. Per the germline V gene, CDR1 is MDHEN and CDR2 is SYDVKM. The DNA of the CDR3 is TGTGCCAGCAGTCGGTCCTACGAGCAGTACTTC. Translated, it gives CASSRSYEQYF.

This chain joins TRBV19 and TRBJ2-1, with D tentatively TRBD2 (5 bases). Trimming took off 5 bases at V and 0 bases at J, with 14 bases between the two ends. Per the germline V gene, CDR1 is LNHDA and CDR2 is SQIVND (reference sequence). This CDR3 is built from 16 residues. The CDR3 loop reads CASSPRSASSYNEQFF. The CDR3 region has the DNA TGTGCCAGTAGTCCCCGTAGCGCTAGCTCCTACAATGAGCAGTTCTTC.

A word on this clone: Other DNA sequences of this sample code for an identical CDR3. The chain links TRBV18 to TRBJ2-1; 7 bases agree with TRBD2. J was trimmed by 9 bases and V by 1 base; bases with no gene match: 0. CDR1 is KGHSH and CDR2 is LQKENI in the germline V gene. The CDR3 loop spans 12 amino acids. The CDR3 loop reads CASSPRGGEQFF. The CDR3 DNA sequence: TGTGCCAGCTCACCACGCGGGGGTGAGCAGTTCTTC.

The chain joins TRBV11-2 to TRBJ2-7; D is possibly TRBD1 (6 bases). The V and J ends lost 3 bases and 1 base respectively, with 16 bases between them. The CDR3 sequence is 16 residues long. In germline, CDR1 is SGHAT, CDR2 FQNNGV. DNA of the CDR3: TGTGCCAGCAGCTTCGGGATCAGGGGCAGTTCCTACGAGCAGTACTTC. Its translation: CASSFGIRGSSYEQYF.

V gene TRBV6-4 combines with J gene TRBJ2-3; D gene ambiguous. V shed 6 bases and J shed 2 bases, with 9 bases lying between them. CDR3 size: 13 residues. The germline V gene encodes CDR1 MRHNA and CDR2 SNTAGT. This CDR3 is CASSPHNTDTQYF. CDR3 in DNA: TGTGCCAGCAGCCCGCACAACACAGATACGCAGTATTTT.

This clone was detected only a few times. The chain carries TRBV19 and TRBJ1-2; D remains ambiguous. The CDR3 sequence is 12 residues long. Germline CDR1 is LNHDA and CDR2 is SQIVND (reference sequence). Trimming left V 4 bases short and J 0 bases short, with 3 bases between. This CDR3 reads CASSTTNYGYTF. CDR3 bases: TGTGCCAGTAGTACAACTAACTATGGCTACACCTTC.

V is TRBV15 and J is TRBJ2-7, with 10 positions matching TRBD2. CDR1 is LNHNV and CDR2 is YYDKDF in the germline V gene (reference sequence). Trimming cost V 2 bases and J 0 bases; bases outside gene matches: 10. CDR3 length: 18 residues. The chain's CDR3 is CATSRLKAGGLTSYEQYF. The CDR3 region has the DNA TGTGCCACCAGCAGACTCAAAGCGGGAGGGTTAACCTCCTACGAGCAGTACTTC.

This clone is a singleton in its sample. The rearrangement joins TRBV7-3 to TRBJ2-1; 10 bases match TRBD2. Germline trimming cut 11 bases from V and 4 bases from J; bases unmatched to any gene: 11. The germline gives CDR1 SGHTA, CDR2 FQGTGA. The CDR3 is made up of 15 amino acids. The CDR3 sequence is CACSRQREGYNEQFF. The CDR3 DNA reads TGTGCCTGCTCCAGGCAGCGGGAGGGATACAATGAGCAGTTCTTC.

The chain couples TRBV7-9 to TRBJ1-2; 8 nucleotides agree with TRBD1. Germline values: CDR1 SEHNR, CDR2 FQNEAQ (reference sequence). The CDR3 covers 14 residues. J gave up 3 bases and V 6 bases, and 6 bases lay outside the gene matches. CDR3 protein: CASSWTGKDYGYTF. The CDR3 DNA is TGTGCCAGCAGTTGGACAGGGAAGGACTATGGCTACACCTTC.

The chain employs TRBV11-2 and TRBJ2-7, with D perhaps matching TRBD2 (5 bases). V was pared by 6 bases and J by 6 bases, with 18 bases between. CDR1 and CDR2 from the germline V gene are SGHAT and FQNNGV. The CDR3 has 14 residues. DNA for the CDR3: TGTGCCAGCAGGCCTAGCTGGGGTTTGGTCGAGCAGTACTTC. Amino acid sequence: CASRPSWGLVEQYF.

The CDR3 loop is CASLIGGNTDTQYF. DNA of the CDR3: TGTGCCAGCCTCATTGGGGGTAACACAGATACGCAGTATTTT. V usage is TRBV6-6 and J usage is TRBJ2-3, with D perhaps TRBD1 or TRBD2 (5 bases each). V lost 8 bases to trimming and J lost 2 bases, with 14 bases between them. The CDR3 is 14 amino acids. Germline-derived CDR1 and CDR2 are MNHNY and SVGAGI (reference sequence).

The chain combines TRBV28 with TRBJ2-7, with 12 nucleotides matching TRBD2. Germline CDR1 and CDR2: MDHEN and SYDVKM. Trimming at V came to 3 bases and at J to 12 bases, leaving 9 bases not matched to a gene. The CDR3 is 14 residues long. CDR3 DNA: TGTGCCAGCAGTTTGACCGGACTAGCGGGATCGCGGTACTTC. It specifies CASSLTGLAGSRYF.

The genes are TRBV19 and TRBJ2-7; 10 nucleotides match TRBD1. This CDR3 is 13 amino acids long. In germline, CDR1 is LNHDA, CDR2 SQIVND (reference sequence). The trim removed 10 bases at V and 4 bases at J, leaving 7 bases unmatched. This chain's CDR3 is CATARDRGYEQYF. For the CDR3, the DNA is TGTGCCACCGCCCGGGACAGGGGTTACGAGCAGTACTTC.

The V and J genes are TRBV2 and TRBJ1-2, with TRBD1 matching over 8 bases. The CDR3 runs 13 residues. After removal of 6 bases from V and 4 bases from J, the junction contained 4 bases not matched to a gene. Per germline, CDR1 SNHLY and CDR2 FYNNEI. The CDR3 loop reads CASRDRASYGYTF. The CDR3 DNA reads TGTGCCAGCAGGGACAGGGCGTCCTATGGCTACACCTTC.

The rearrangement joins TRBV5-6 to TRBJ1-2, with D possibly matching TRBD1 (6 bases). The V end was cut by 1 base, the J end by 4 bases, with 14 bases between. This CDR3 is 15 amino acids long. Per the germline V gene, CDR1 is SGHDT and CDR2 is YYEEEE. The CDR3 is CASSLITGLFYGYTF. In DNA form, the CDR3 reads TGTGCCAGCAGCTTGATTACAGGGTTATTCTATGGCTACACCTTC.

The chain couples TRBV4-1 to TRBJ2-7, with 11 bases aligning to TRBD1. Losses at the gene ends were 0 bases for V and 7 bases for J; bases not matched to a gene: 11. Germline V gives CDR1 MGHRA, CDR2 YSYEKL. There are 17 residues in the CDR3. DNA of the CDR3: TGCGCCAGCAGCCAAGATCCGTCCGGACAGGGGGCTGGGGAGCAGTACTTC. It translates to CASSQDPSGQGAGEQYF.